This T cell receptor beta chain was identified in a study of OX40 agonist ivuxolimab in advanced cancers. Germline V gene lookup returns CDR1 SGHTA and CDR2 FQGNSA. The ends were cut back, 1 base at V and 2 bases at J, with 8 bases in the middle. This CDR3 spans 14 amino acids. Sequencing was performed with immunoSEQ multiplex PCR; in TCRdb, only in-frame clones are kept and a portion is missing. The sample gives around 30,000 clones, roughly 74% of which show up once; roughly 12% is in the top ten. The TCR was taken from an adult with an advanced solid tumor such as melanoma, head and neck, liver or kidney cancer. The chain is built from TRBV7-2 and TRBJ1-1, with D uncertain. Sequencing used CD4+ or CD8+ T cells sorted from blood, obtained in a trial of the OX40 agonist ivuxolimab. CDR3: CASSLGPVNTEAFF. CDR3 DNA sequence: TGTGCCAGCAGCTTAGGTCCTGTTAACACTGAAGCTTTCTTT.